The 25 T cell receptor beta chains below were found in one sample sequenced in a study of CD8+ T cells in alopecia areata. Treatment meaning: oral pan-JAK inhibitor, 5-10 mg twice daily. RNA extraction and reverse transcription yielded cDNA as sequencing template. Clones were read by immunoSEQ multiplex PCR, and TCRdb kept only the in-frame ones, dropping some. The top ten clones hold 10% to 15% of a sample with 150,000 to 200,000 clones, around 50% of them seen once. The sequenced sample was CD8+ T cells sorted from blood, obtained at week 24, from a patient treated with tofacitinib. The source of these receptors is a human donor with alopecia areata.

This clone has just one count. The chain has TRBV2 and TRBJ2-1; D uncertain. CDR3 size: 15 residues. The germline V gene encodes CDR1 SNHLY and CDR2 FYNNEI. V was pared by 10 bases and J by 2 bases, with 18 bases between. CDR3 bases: TGTGCCATTGAGGACCTACGGAAGGCCTACAATGAGCAGTTCTTC. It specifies CAIEDLRKAYNEQFF.

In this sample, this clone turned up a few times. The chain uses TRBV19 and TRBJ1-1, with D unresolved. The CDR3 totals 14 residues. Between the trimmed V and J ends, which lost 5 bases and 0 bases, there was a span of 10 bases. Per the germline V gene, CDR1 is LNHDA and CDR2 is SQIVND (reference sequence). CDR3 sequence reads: CASSAVVMNTEAFF. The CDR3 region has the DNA TGTGCCAGTAGTGCGGTGGTAATGAACACTGAAGCTTTCTTT.

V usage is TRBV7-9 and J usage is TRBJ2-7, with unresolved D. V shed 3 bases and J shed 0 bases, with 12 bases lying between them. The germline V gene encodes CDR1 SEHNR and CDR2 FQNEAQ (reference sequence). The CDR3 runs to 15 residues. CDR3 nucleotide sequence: TGTGCCAGCAGCTTTTTCGCCGGTAGCTCCTACGAGCAGTACTTC. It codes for CASSFFAGSSYEQYF.

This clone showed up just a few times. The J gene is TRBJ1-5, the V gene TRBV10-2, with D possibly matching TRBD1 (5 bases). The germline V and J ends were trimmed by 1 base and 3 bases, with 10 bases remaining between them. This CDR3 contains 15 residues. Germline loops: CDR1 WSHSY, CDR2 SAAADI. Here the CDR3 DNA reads TGCGCCAGCAGTGAGTGGGGACTAGTCAATCAGCCCCAGCATTTT. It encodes CASSEWGLVNQPQHF.

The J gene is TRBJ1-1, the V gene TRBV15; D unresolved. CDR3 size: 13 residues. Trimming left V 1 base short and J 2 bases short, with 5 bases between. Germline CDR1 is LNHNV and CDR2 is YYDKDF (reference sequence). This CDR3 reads CATSRAGNTEAFF. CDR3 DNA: TGTGCCACCAGCAGAGCAGGTAACACTGAAGCTTTCTTT.

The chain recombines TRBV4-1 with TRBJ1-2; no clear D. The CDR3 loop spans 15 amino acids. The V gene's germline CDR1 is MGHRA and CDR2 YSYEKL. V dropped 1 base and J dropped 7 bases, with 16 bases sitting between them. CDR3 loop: CASSQGSGAPRGYTF. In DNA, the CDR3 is TGCGCCAGCAGCCAAGGGTCAGGAGCCCCGCGTGGCTACACCTTC.

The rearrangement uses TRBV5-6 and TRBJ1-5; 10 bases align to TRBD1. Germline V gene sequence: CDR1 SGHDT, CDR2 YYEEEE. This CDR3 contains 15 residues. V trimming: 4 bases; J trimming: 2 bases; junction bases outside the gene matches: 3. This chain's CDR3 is CASSVGTGGNQPQHF. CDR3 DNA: TGTGCCAGCAGCGTAGGGACAGGGGGCAATCAGCCCCAGCATTTT. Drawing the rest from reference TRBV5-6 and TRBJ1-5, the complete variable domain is DAGVTQSPTHLIKTRGQQVTLRCSPKSGHDTVSWYQQALGQGPQFIFQYYEEEERQRGNFPDRFSGHQFPNYSSELNVNALLLGDSALYLCASSVGTGGNQPQHFGDGTRLSIL.

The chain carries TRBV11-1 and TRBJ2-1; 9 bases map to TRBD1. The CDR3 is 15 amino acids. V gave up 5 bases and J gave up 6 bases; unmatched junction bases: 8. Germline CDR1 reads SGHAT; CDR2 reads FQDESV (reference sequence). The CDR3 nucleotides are TGTGCCAGCAGCCCCGGGACAGGGTATCCCAATGAGCAGTTCTTC. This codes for CASSPGTGYPNEQFF.

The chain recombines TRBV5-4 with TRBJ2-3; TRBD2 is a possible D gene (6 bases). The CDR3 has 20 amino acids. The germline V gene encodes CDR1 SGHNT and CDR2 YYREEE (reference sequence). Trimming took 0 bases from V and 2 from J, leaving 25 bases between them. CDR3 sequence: CASSLVDSDNIGGLTDTQYF. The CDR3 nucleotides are TGTGCCAGCAGCTTGGTCGATAGTGACAACATTGGGGGACTCACAGATACGCAGTATTTT.

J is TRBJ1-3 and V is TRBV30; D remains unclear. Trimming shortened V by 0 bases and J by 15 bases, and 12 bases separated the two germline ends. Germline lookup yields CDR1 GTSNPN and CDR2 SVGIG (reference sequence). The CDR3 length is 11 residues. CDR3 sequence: CAWSVGRAEYF. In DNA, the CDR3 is TGTGCCTGGAGTGTAGGGAGGGCTGAATATTTT.

DNA for the CDR3: TGTGCCAGCAGCTTGGGCAACGGGGAGACCCAGTACTTC. Translating gives CASSLGNGETQYF. This chain connects TRBV5-6 to TRBJ2-5; unclear D gene. Germline loops: CDR1 SGHDT, CDR2 YYEEEE. This CDR3 spans 13 amino acids. The V and J ends lost 0 bases and 5 bases respectively, with 8 bases between them. Drawing the rest from reference TRBV5-6 and TRBJ2-5, the complete variable domain is DAGVTQSPTHLIKTRGQQVTLRCSPKSGHDTVSWYQQALGQGPQFIFQYYEEEERQRGNFPDRFSGHQFPNYSSELNVNALLLGDSALYLCASSLGNGETQYFGPGTRLLVL.

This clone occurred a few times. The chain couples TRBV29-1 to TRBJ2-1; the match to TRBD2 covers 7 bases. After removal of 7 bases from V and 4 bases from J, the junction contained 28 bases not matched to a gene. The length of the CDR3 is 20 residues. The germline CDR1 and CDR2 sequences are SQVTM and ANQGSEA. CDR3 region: CSAALEDPKPTSRIYNEQFF. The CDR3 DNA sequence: TGCAGCGCCGCCCTGGAGGACCCAAAGCCGACTAGCCGGATTTACAATGAGCAGTTCTTC.

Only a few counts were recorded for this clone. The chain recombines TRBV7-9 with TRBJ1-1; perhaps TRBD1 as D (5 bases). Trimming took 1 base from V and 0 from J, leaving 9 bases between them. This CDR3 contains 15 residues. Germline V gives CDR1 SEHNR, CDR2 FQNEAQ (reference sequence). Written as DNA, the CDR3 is TGTGCCAGCAGCTTAGTGCAGGGAATGAACACTGAAGCTTTCTTT. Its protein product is CASSLVQGMNTEAFF.

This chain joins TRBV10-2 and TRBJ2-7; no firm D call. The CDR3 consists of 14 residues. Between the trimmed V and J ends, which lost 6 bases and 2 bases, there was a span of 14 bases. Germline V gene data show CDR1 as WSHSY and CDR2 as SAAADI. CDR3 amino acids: CASRPSGPPYEQYF. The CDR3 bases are TGCGCCAGCAGACCTTCGGGTCCCCCCTACGAGCAGTACTTC.

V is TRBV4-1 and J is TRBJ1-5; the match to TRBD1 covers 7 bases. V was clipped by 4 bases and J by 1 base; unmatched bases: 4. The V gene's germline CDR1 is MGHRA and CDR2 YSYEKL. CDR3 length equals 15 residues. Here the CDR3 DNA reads TGCGCCAGCAGCCCTGGGGACAGAAGCAATCAGCCCCAGCATTTT. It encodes CASSPGDRSNQPQHF.

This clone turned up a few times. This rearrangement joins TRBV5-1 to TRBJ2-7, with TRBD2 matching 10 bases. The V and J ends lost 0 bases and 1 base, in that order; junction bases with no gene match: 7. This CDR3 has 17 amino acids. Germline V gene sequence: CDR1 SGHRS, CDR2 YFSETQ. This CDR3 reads CASSLAGLAGVSYEQYF. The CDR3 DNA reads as TGCGCCAGCAGCTTGGCAGGGCTAGCGGGGGTATCCTACGAGCAGTACTTC.

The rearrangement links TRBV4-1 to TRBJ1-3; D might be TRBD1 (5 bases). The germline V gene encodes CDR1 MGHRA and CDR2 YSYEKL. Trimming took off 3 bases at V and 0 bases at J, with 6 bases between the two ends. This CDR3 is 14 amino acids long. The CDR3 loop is CASSHGGSGNTIYF. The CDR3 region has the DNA TGCGCCAGCAGCCATGGGGGCTCTGGAAACACCATATATTTT.

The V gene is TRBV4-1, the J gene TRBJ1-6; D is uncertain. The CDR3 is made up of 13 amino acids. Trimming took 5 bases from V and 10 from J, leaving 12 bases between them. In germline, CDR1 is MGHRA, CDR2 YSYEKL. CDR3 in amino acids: CASSTSGNSPLHF. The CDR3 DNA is TGCGCCAGCAGCACGTCTGGGAACTCACCCCTCCACTTT.

CDR3 amino acids: CASSLVSDVDYTF. In nucleotides, the CDR3 is TGTGCCAGCAGCTTAGTTTCAGACGTTGACTACACCTTC. The gene calls are TRBV7-8 and TRBJ1-2; D is unclear. V lost 1 base and J lost 10, with 13 bases in between. Germline loops: CDR1 SGHVS, CDR2 FQNEAQ. The CDR3 covers 13 residues. Using reference TRBV7-8 and TRBJ1-2 for the parts outside the CDR3, the full variable domain is GAGVSQSPRYKVAKRGQDVALRCDPISGHVSLFWYQQALGQGPEFLTYFQNEAQLDKSGLPSDRFFAERPEGSVSTLKIQRTQQEDSAVYLCASSLVSDVDYTFGSGTRLTVV.

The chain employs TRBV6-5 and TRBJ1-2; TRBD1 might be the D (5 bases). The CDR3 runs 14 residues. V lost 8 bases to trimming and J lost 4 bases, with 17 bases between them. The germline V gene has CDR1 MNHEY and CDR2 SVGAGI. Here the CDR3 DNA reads TGTGCCAGCCGTTTTGGGCAGGGTGGCTATGGCTACACCTTC. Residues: CASRFGQGGYGYTF.

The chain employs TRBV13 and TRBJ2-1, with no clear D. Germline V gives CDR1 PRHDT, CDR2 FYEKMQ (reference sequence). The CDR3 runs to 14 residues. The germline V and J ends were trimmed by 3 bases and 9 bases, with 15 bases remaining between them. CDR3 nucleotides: TGTGCCAGCAGCTTGGGGTCTGCCGCCGTTGAGCAGTTCTTC. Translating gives CASSLGSAAVEQFF.

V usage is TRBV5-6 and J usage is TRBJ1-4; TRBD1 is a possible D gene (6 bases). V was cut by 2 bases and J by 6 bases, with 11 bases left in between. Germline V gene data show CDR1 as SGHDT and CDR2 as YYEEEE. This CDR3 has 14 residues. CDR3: CASSFLQGDEKLFF. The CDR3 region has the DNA TGTGCCAGCAGCTTCCTACAGGGTGATGAAAAACTGTTTTTT.

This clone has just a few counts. The CDR3 here is CASSSAEGNQPQHF. CDR3 sequence (DNA): TGCGCCAGCAGCTCCGCAGAGGGCAATCAGCCCCAGCATTTT. The chain combines TRBV4-1 with TRBJ1-5; D is uncertain. The CDR3 consists of 14 residues. From germline, CDR1 is MGHRA and CDR2 YSYEKL. V dropped 5 bases and J dropped 2 bases, with 10 bases sitting between them.

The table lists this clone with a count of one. This chain's CDR3 is CASGLPSYNEQFF. The CDR3 DNA is TGTGCCAGTGGACTACCGTCCTACAATGAGCAGTTCTTC. This chain links TRBV7-9 with TRBJ2-1; D is perhaps TRBD2 (6 bases). The CDR3 extends over 13 amino acids. V gave up 9 bases and J gave up 1 base, with 10 bases separating them. The germline gives CDR1 SEHNR, CDR2 FQNEAQ (reference sequence).

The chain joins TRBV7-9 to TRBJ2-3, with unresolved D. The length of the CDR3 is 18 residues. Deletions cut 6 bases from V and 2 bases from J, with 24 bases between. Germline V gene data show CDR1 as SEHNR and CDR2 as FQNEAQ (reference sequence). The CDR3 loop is CASRSPLRQRETTDTQYF. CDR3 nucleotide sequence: TGTGCCAGCAGGTCCCCCCTGCGTCAAAGAGAAACCACAGATACGCAGTATTTT.